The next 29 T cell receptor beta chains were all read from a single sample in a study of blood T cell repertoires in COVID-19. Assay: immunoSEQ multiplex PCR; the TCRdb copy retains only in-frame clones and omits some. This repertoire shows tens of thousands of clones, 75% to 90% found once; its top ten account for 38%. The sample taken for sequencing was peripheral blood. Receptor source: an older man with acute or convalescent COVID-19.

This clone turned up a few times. CDR3 coding DNA: TGTGCCAGCAGCGGGATAGGGGATCCCTACAATGAGCAGTTCTTC. Its protein is CASSGIGDPYNEQFF. The chain is built from TRBV9 and TRBJ2-1; a possible D gene is TRBD1 (5 bases). This CDR3 has 15 amino acids. The germline V gene encodes CDR1 SGDLS and CDR2 YYNGEE. The germline V and J ends were trimmed by 3 bases and 2 bases, with 12 bases remaining between them.

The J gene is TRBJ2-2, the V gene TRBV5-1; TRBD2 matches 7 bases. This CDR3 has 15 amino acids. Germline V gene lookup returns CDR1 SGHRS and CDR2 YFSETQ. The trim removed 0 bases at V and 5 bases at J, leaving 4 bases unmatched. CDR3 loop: CASSLGPRGTGELFF. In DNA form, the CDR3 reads TGCGCCAGCAGCTTGGGACCGCGGGGGACCGGGGAGCTGTTTTTT.

The CDR3 spells CASSVERPPRGGYTF. Here the CDR3 DNA reads TGTGCCAGCAGCGTAGAAAGGCCACCCCGGGGTGGCTACACCTTC. This chain links TRBV9 with TRBJ1-2; no firm D call. V lost 0 bases to trimming and J lost 7 bases, with 16 bases between them. CDR1 is SGDLS and CDR2 is YYNGEE in the germline V gene. The CDR3 loop spans 15 amino acids. Drawing the rest from reference TRBV9 and TRBJ1-2, the complete variable domain is DSGVTQTPKHLITATGQRVTLRCSPRSGDLSVYWYQQSLDQGLQFLIQYYNGEERAKGNILERFSAQQFPDLHSELNLSSLELGDSALYFCASSVERPPRGGYTFGSGTRLTVV.

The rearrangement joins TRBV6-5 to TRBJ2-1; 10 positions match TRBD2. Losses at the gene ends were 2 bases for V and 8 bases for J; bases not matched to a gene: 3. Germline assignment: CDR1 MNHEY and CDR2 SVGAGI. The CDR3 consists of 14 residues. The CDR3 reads CASSYSGRADEQFF. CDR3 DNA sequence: TGTGCCAGCAGTTACAGCGGGAGGGCCGATGAGCAGTTCTTC.

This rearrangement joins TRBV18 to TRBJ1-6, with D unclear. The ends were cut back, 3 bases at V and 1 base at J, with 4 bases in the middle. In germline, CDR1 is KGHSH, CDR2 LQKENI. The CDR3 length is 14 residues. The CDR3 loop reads CASSPLSYNSPLHF. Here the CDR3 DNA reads TGTGCCAGCTCACCCTTATCCTATAATTCACCCCTCCACTTT.

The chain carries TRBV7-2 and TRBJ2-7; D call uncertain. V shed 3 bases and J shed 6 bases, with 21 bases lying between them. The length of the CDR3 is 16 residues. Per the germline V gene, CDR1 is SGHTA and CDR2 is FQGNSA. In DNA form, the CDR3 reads TGTGCCAGCAGCTTGGCCGCAACAGACCCCTCCGGCGAGCAGTACTTC. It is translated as CASSLAATDPSGEQYF. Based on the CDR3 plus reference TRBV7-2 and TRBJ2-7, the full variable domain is GAGVSQSPSNKVTEKGKDVELRCDPISGHTALYWYRQSLGQGLEFLIYFQGNSAPDKSGLPSDRFSAERTGGSVSTLTIQRTQQEDSAVYLCASSLAATDPSGEQYFGPGTRLTVT.

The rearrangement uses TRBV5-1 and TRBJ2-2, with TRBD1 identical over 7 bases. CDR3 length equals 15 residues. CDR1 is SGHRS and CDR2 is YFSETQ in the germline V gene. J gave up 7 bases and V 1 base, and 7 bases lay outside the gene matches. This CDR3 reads CASSLIQGERGELFF. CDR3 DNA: TGCGCCAGCAGCTTGATTCAGGGGGAACGCGGGGAGCTGTTTTTT.

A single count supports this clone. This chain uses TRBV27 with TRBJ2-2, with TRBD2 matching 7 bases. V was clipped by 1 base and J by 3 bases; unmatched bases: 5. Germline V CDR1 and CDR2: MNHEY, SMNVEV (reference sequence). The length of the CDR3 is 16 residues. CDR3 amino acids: CASSLLGLGDTGELFF. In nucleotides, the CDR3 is TGTGCCAGCAGTTTATTAGGACTAGGGGACACCGGGGAGCTGTTTTTT.

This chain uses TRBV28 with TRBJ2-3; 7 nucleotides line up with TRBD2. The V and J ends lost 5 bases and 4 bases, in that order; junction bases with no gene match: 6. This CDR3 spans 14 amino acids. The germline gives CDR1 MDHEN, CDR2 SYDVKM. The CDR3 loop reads CASSAGVRSDTQYF. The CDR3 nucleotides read TGTGCCAGCAGTGCGGGGGTGAGGTCAGATACGCAGTATTTT.

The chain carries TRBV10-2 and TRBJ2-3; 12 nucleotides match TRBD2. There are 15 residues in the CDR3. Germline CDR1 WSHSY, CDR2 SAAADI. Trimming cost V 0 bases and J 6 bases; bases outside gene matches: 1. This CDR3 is CASSESLAGGDTQYF. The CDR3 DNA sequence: TGCGCCAGCAGTGAGTCCCTAGCGGGAGGGGATACGCAGTATTTT.

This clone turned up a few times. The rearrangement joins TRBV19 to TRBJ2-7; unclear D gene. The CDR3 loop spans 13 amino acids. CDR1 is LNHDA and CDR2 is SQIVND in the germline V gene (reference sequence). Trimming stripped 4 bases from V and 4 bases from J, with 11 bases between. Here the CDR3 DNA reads TGTGCCAGTAGTAATACCAGAAGTTACGAGCAGTACTTC. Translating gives CASSNTRSYEQYF.

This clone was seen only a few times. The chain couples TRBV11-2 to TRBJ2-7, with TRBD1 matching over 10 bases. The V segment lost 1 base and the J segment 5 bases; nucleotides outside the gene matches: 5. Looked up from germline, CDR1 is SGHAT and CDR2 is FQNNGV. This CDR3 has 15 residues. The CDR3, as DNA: TGTGCCAGCAGCTTAGGACCGACAGGGGGCAACGAGCAGTACTTC. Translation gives CASSLGPTGGNEQYF.

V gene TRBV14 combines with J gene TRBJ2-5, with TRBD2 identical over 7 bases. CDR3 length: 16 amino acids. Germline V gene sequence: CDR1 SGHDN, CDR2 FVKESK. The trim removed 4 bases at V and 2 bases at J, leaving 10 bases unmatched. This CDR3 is CASSRSDPSGQETQYF. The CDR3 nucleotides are TGTGCCAGCAGCCGCAGCGATCCTAGCGGACAAGAGACCCAGTACTTC.

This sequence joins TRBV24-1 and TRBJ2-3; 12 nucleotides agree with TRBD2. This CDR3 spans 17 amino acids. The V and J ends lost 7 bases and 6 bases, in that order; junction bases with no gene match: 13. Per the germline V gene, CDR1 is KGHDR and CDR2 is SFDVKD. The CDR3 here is CATSKQGLAGGPDTQYF. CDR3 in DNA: TGTGCCACCAGCAAGCAGGGGCTAGCGGGAGGGCCGGATACGCAGTATTTT.

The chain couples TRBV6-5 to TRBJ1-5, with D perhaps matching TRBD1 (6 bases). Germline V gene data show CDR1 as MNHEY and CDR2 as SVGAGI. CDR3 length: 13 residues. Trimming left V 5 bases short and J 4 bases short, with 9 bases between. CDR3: CASSTQGNQPQHF. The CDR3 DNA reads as TGTGCCAGCAGTACCCAGGGGAATCAGCCCCAGCATTTT.

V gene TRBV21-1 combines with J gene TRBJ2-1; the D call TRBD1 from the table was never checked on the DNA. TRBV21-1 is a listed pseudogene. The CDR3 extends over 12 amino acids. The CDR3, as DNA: TGTGCCAGCAGCAAAGCACAAAATGAGCAGTTCTTC. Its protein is CASSKAQNEQFF.

This chain's CDR3 is CASIREAVYNEQFF. The CDR3 DNA reads TGTGCCAGCATTCGGGAGGCAGTTTACAATGAGCAGTTCTTC. V usage is TRBV28 and J usage is TRBJ2-1; 7 bases are shared with TRBD2. CDR3 size: 14 residues. V gave up 7 bases and J gave up 4 bases; unmatched junction bases: 7. Germline CDR1 reads MDHEN; CDR2 reads SYDVKM.

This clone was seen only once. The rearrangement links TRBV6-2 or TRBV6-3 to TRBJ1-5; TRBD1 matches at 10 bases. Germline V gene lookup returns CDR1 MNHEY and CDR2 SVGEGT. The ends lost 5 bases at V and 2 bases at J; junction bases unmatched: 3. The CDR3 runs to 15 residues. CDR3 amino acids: CASSDGQGGNQPQHF. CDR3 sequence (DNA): TGTGCCAGCAGTGACGGACAGGGGGGCAATCAGCCCCAGCATTTT.

CDR3 nucleotide sequence: TGTGCCAGTAGTATACGGGACTACTCCTACGAGCAGTACTTC. Translation gives CASSIRDYSYEQYF. V and J are TRBV19 and TRBJ2-7; 7 nucleotides match TRBD2. The CDR3 spans 14 residues. CDR1 LNHDA and CDR2 SQIVND come from the germline V gene (reference sequence). The ends lost 2 bases at V and 0 bases at J; junction bases unmatched: 1.

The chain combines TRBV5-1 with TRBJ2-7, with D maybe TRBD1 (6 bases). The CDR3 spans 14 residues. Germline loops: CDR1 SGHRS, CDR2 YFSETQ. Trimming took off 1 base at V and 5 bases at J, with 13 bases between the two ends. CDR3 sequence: CASSLSGQQNEQYF. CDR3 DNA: TGCGCCAGCAGCTTGTCCGGACAGCAGAACGAGCAGTACTTC.

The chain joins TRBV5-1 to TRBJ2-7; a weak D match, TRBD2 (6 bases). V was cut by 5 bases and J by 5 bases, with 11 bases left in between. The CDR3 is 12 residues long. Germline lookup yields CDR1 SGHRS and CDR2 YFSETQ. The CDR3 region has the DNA TGCGCCAGCAGGGGTGGCGGGGACGAGCAGTACTTC. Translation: CASRGGGDEQYF.

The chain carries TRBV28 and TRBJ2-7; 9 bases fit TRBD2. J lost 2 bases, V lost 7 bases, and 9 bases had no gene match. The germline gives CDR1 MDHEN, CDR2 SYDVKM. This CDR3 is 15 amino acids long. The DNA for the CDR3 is TGTGCCAGCACTACGCCCGCTAGCGGGGCCTACGAGCAGTACTTC. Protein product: CASTTPASGAYEQYF.

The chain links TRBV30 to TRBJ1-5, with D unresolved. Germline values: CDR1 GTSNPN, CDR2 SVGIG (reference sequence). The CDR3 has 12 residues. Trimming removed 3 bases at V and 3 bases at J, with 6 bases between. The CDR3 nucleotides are TGTGCCTGGAGCAAACACAATCAGCCCCAGCATTTT. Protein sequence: CAWSKHNQPQHF.

The CDR3 spells CASSYTQGSGELFF. CDR3 nucleotides: TGTGCCAGCAGTTATACACAGGGTTCCGGGGAGCTGTTTTTT. The V and J genes are TRBV6-5 and TRBJ2-2; weak D call: TRBD1 (6 bases). CDR1 MNHEY and CDR2 SVGAGI come from the germline V gene. The V end lost 3 bases, the J end lost 6 bases, and 11 bases lay between the germline ends. The CDR3 totals 14 residues.

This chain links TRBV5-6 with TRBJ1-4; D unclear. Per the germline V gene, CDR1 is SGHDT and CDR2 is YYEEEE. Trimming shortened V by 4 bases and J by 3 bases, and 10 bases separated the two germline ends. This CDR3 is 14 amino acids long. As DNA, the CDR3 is TGTGCCAGCAGCGAGGGAATTGCTAATGAAAAACTGTTTTTT. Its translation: CASSEGIANEKLFF.

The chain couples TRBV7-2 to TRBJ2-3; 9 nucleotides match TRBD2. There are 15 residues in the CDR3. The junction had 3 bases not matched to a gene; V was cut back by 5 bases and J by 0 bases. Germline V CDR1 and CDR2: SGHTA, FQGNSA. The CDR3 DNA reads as TGTGCCAGCAGCAGAACTAGCGGGAGCACAGATACGCAGTATTTT. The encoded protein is CASSRTSGSTDTQYF.

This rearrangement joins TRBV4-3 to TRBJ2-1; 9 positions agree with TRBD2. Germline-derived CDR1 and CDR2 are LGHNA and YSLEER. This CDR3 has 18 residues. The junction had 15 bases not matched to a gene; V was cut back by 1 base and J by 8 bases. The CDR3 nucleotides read TGCGCCAGCAGCCAAGGGCCTCCTCTAGCGGGACGCCAGGATGAGCAGTTCTTC. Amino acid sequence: CASSQGPPLAGRQDEQFF.

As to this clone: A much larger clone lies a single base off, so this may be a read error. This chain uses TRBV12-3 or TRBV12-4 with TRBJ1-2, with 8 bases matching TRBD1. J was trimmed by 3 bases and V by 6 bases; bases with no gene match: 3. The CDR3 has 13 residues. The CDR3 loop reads CASSPTGDYGYTF. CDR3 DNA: TGTGCCAGCAGCCCGACAGGGGACTATGGCTACACCTTC.

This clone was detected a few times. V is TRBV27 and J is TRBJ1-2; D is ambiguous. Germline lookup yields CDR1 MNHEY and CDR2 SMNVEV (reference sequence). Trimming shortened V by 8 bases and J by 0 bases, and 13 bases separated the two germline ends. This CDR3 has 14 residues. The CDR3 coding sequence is TGTGCCAGCTCCCTAGGCTTAGCTAACTATGGCTACACCTTC. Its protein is CASSLGLANYGYTF.